Listed below are T cell receptor beta chains from one sample, sequenced in a study of blood T cell repertoires in COVID-19. Clones were sequenced by immunoSEQ multiplex PCR, and TCRdb holds only the in-frame ones, with some missing. Of 150,000 to 200,000 clones in the sample, 70% to 90% are singletons; the top ten hold 9.8%. What was sequenced was peripheral blood. The source of these receptors is a woman aged 80 or over with acute or convalescent COVID-19. Both conserved end residues are part of each CDR3. Each record gives: V gene, J gene, D gene, clone size, CDR3 DNA, CDR3 protein. A D gene is named only where the DNA matches it firmly. The listing skips clone size in some rows; elsewhere it reads once, few, many or a size class.

>TRBV24-1|TRBJ2-3|.|many
TGTGCCACCAGTGATCCAGAAGATACGCAGTATTTT
CATSDPEDTQYF
>TRBV3-1/TRBV3-2|TRBJ2-7|.|.
TGTGCCAGCAGCCAAGATCGGGTGGCCTACGAGCAGTACTTC
CASSQDRVAYEQYF
>TRBV5-8|TRBJ1-2|.|once
TGTGCCAGCAGCTTTCGGTACTACTATGGCTACACCTTC
CASSFRYYYGYTF
>TRBV2|TRBJ1-2|.|.
TGTGCCAGCACCCCTGGGAGGGAACCGTATGGCTACACCTTC
CASTPGREPYGYTF
>TRBV6-2/TRBV6-3|TRBJ2-1|TRBD2|.
TGTGCCAGCAGTTACCATACTAGCGGCGGGGGTGAGCAGTTCTTC
CASSYHTSGGGEQFF
>TRBV6-5|TRBJ2-3|TRBD2|.
TGTGCCAGCAGCAGCGGGGGGGCAGGAGATACGCAGTATTTT
CASSSGGAGDTQYF
>TRBV27|TRBJ1-5|.|.
TGTGCCAGCAGTGGGCACAGGAATCAGCCCCAGCATTTT
CASSGHRNQPQHF
>TRBV28|TRBJ2-1|TRBD2|.
TGTGCCAGCAGTTTCGAGCGGGGTTACAATGAGCAGTTCTTC
CASSFERGYNEQFF
>TRBV9|TRBJ1-6|.|.
TGTGCCAGCAGCCCCGGACAGTCTAATTCACCCCTCCACTTT
CASSPGQSNSPLHF
>TRBV7-2|TRBJ1-1|.|.
TGTGCCAGCAGCTTAGCAGTAGTACTAGTCGGGGGCACTGAAGCTTTCTTT
CASSLAVVLVGGTEAFF
>TRBV4-1|TRBJ1-5|.|.
TGCGCCAGCAGCCAAGCCGGGGGGAGTTACAATCAGCCCCAGCATTTT
CASSQAGGSYNQPQHF
>TRBV29-1|TRBJ2-5|TRBD1|.
TGCAGCGTTACAGGGGGCCAAGAGACCCAGTACTTC
CSVTGGQETQYF
>TRBV14|TRBJ2-5|TRBD1|.
TGTGCCAGCAGCCAAGGCTTAGGGGGCTGGCAGACCCAGTACTTC
CASSQGLGGWQTQYF
>TRBV5-4|TRBJ1-1|TRBD1|few
TGTGCCAGCAGCCTTAACAGGGGCCCTGAAGCTTTCTTT
CASSLNRGPEAFF
>TRBV7-3|TRBJ2-2|.|.
TGTGCCAGCAGCTTGGTCCCAGCGGCCCAAGGGGAGCTGTTTTTT
CASSLVPAAQGELFF
>TRBV6-5|TRBJ1-5|.|.
TGTGCCAGCACCGGAAGCGGGGGGCTCAATCAGCCCCAGCATTTT
CASTGSGGLNQPQHF
>TRBV10-3|TRBJ2-6|.|.
TGTGCCATCAGTGAGTCGGAGAGACAGTCCTCTGGGGCCAACGTCCTGACTTTC
CAISESERQSSGANVLTF
>TRBV15|TRBJ2-1|TRBD2|.
TGTGCCACCAGCAGTGCTAGCGGATCCTACAATGAGCAGTTCTTC
CATSSASGSYNEQFF
>TRBV7-6|TRBJ2-1|TRBD2|.
TGTGCCAGCAGCTTAGCCGGGACTAGCGGATACAATGAGCAGTTCTTC
CASSLAGTSGYNEQFF
>TRBV5-1|TRBJ2-7|TRBD1|few
TGCGCCAGCAGCCACGATCGGGGACAGGTTTCCTACGAGCAGTACTTC
CASSHDRGQVSYEQYF
>TRBV6-5|TRBJ1-2|TRBD1|.
TGTGCCAGCAGACCGGACAGGGTCGCCCATGGCTACACCTTC
CASRPDRVAHGYTF
>TRBV9|TRBJ2-3|.|few
TGTGCCAGCAGCCTTTCAGGCGATACGCAGTATTTT
CASSLSGDTQYF
>TRBV6-4|TRBJ1-2|.|.
TGTGCCAGCCGCGGAGTCTATGGCTACACCTTC
CASRGVYGYTF
>TRBV5-1|TRBJ2-1|.|.
TGCGCCAGCAGCATCGACACGTACAATGAGCAGTTCTTC
CASSIDTYNEQFF
>TRBV6-5|TRBJ1-3|.|.
TGTGCCAGCAGCCCCGACTGGAACTCTGGAAACACCATATATTTT
CASSPDWNSGNTIYF
>TRBV6-1|TRBJ1-1|.|few
TGTGCCAGCAGTGAACTCAGATTGAACACTGAAGCTTTCTTT
CASSELRLNTEAFF
>TRBV23-1|TRBJ2-7|.|.
TGCGCCAGCAGTCCTAATGGGAGGCTGGCGTCCTACGAGCAGTACTTC
CASSPNGRLASYEQYF
>TRBV5-4|TRBJ2-5|TRBD2|.
TGTGCCAGCAGCCTAGCGGGGGGAGTACAAGAGACCCAGTACTTC
CASSLAGGVQETQYF
>TRBV7-9|TRBJ2-1|TRBD1|.
TGTGCCAGCAGCTTAGATGGGCCCAGGGGGAATGAGCAGTTCTTC
CASSLDGPRGNEQFF
>TRBV19|TRBJ1-3|.|.
TGTGCCAGTAGTATCTCCGGAAACACCATATATTTT
CASSISGNTIYF
>TRBV4-1|TRBJ1-3|.|.
TGCGCCAGCAGCCAAGAAGACCGGAGCTCTGGAAACACCATATATTTT
CASSQEDRSSGNTIYF
>TRBV29-1|TRBJ2-6|.|.
TGCAGCGTTGAACCGGAGGGATCTGGGGCCAACGTCCTGACTTTC
CSVEPEGSGANVLTF
>TRBV19|TRBJ1-6|.|.
TGTGCCAGTAGGTATAGGGGTAATTCACCCCTCCACTTT
CASRYRGNSPLHF
>TRBV6-5|TRBJ1-5|TRBD1|.
TGTGCCAGCAGTTCCGTGGGACAGCCCAATCAGCCCCAGCATTTT
CASSSVGQPNQPQHF
>TRBV19|TRBJ1-6|.|.
TGTGCCAGTAGTATAGTCCACAGGGATAATTCACCCCTCCACTTT
CASSIVHRDNSPLHF
>TRBV19|TRBJ2-1|.|.
TGTGCCAGTAGTCTGGGTGGAGCGGATTACAATGAGCAGTTCTTC
CASSLGGADYNEQFF
>TRBV29-1|TRBJ2-5|.|.
TGCAGCGTGGAGACTCGGTCGGGGACCCAGTACTTC
CSVETRSGTQYF
>TRBV9|TRBJ2-5|TRBD2|.
TGTGCCAGCAGCGTCAGGAGCGGGGGTCTCCTACAAGAGACCCAGTACTTC
CASSVRSGGLLQETQYF
>TRBV5-1|TRBJ2-3|TRBD2|once
TGCGCCAGCAGCTCAACTAGCGGGAAGTTGACAGATACGCAGTATTTT
CASSSTSGKLTDTQYF
>TRBV5-1|TRBJ1-1|.|.
TGCGCCAGCAGCGCAGGGACATCTAACACTGAAGCTTTCTTT
CASSAGTSNTEAFF
>TRBV7-7|TRBJ2-1|TRBD2|.
TGTGCCAGCAGCTTAGGGGCGGGGGGGCCTGATCGGCAGTTCTTC
CASSLGAGGPDRQFF
>TRBV10-1|TRBJ2-3|TRBD2|.
TGCGCCAGCAGTGAGTCTAGCGGGGGGCTTAGCACAGATACGCAGTATTTT
CASSESSGGLSTDTQYF
>TRBV29-1|TRBJ1-2|TRBD1|once
TGCAGCGTTGAAGTTACAGGGGTGAGAGGAGCCTATGGCTACACCTTC
CSVEVTGVRGAYGYTF
>TRBV21-1|TRBJ2-1|.|once
.
CASSNGWGQGNEQFF